Listed below are T cell receptor beta chains from one sample, sequenced in a study of cytotoxic CD8 clonotypes in ibrutinib-treated CLL. Using immunoSEQ multiplex PCR, the repertoire was profiled, and TCRdb retains in-frame clones only, with some absent. The sample has around 310,000 clones; approximately 80% are singletons. This specimen consisted of PBMCs, obtained before ibrutinib treatment. The origin of the receptors is a human donor with chronic lymphocytic leukemia. Both conserved end residues are part of each CDR3. D genes are given only for firm matches. The listing skips clone size in some rows; elsewhere it reads once, few, many or a size class.

v_gene,d_gene,abundance,j_gene,CDR3aa,CDR3nt
TRBV11-2,NA,NA,TRBJ2-1,CASSLSPVAATNANEQFF,TGTGCCAGCAGCTTATCACCGGTGGCGGCCACTAACGCAAATGAGCAGTTCTTC
TRBV7-9,TRBD2,once,TRBJ2-7,CASSLTSTSGFSYEQYF,TGTGCCAGCAGCTTGACCTCGACTAGCGGGTTCTCCTACGAGCAGTACTTC
TRBV4-3,TRBD2,NA,TRBJ2-7,CASSPSSGLAGGRDDEQYF,TGCGCCAGCAGCCCCTCCTCTGGGCTAGCGGGAGGGAGGGACGACGAGCAGTACTTC
TRBV2,NA,NA,TRBJ1-2,CASSEIVGARGYTF,TGTGCCAGCAGTGAAATTGTGGGGGCGCGAGGCTACACCTTC
TRBV28,NA,NA,TRBJ2-7,CASSLALGQEVTYEQYF,TGTGCCAGCAGTTTAGCCCTGGGGCAAGAAGTTACCTACGAGCAGTACTTC
TRBV19,NA,NA,TRBJ1-5,CASSIVSGSQPQHF,TGTGCCAGTAGTATAGTGTCGGGCTCTCAGCCCCAGCATTTT
TRBV28,NA,NA,TRBJ2-7,CASSSGPSYEQYF,TGTGCCAGCAGTTCGGGTCCTTCCTACGAGCAGTACTTC
TRBV6-5,TRBD1,NA,TRBJ1-2,CASRNRGRGSGYTF,TGTGCCAGCAGAAACAGGGGGAGGGGTAGTGGCTACACCTTC
TRBV5-4,TRBD2,NA,TRBJ2-7,CASSRPLAGPYEQYF,TGTGCCAGCAGCCGGCCACTAGCGGGACCCTACGAGCAGTACTTC
TRBV7-2,NA,NA,TRBJ1-1,CASSLTREGTEAFF,TGTGCCAGCAGCTTAACGAGAGAAGGCACTGAAGCTTTCTTT
TRBV30,TRBD2,NA,TRBJ2-2,CASSSGRATFGGELFF,TGTGCCTCATCAAGCGGGAGGGCTACTTTTGGCGGGGAGCTGTTTTTT
TRBV7-9,TRBD1,NA,TRBJ2-7,CASSFGQGKYF,TGTGCCAGCAGCTTTGGACAGGGGAAGTACTTC